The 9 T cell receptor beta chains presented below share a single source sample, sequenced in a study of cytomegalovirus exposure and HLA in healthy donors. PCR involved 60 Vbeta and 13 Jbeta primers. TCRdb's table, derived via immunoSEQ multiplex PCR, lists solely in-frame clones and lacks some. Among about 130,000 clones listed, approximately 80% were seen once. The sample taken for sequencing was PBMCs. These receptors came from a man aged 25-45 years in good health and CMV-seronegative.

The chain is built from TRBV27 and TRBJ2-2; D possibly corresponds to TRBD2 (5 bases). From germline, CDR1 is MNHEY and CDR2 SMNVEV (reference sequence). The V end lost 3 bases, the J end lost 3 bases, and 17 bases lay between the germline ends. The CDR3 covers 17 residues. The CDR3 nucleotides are TGTGCCAGCAGTTTGGGTGGGAGACCCCCCTACACCGGGGAGCTGTTTTTT. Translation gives CASSLGGRPPYTGELFF.

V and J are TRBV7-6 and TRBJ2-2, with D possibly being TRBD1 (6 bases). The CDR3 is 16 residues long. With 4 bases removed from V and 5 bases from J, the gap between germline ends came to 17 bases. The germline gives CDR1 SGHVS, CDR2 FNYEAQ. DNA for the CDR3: TGTGCCAGCAGCTCCTACAGGGCCCGGAGGACCGGGGAGCTGTTTTTT. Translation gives CASSSYRARRTGELFF.

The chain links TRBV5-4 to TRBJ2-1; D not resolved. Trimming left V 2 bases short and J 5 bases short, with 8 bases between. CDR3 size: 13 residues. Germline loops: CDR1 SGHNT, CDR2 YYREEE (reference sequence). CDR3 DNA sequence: TGTGCCAGCAGCTTCATGGAGAACAATGAGCAGTTCTTC. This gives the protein CASSFMENNEQFF.

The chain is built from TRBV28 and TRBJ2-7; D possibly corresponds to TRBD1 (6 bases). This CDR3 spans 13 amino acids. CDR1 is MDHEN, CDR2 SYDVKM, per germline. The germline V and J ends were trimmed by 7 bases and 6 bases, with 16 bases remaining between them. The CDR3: CASKRPEQGEQYF. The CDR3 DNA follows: TGTGCCAGCAAAAGACCGGAACAGGGCGAGCAGTACTTC.

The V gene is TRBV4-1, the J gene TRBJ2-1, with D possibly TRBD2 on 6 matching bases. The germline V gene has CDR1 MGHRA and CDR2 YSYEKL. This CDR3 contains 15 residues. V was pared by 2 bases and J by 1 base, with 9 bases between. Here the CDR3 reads CASSQLALSYNEQFF. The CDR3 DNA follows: TGCGCCAGCAGCCAACTAGCGCTTTCCTACAATGAGCAGTTCTTC.

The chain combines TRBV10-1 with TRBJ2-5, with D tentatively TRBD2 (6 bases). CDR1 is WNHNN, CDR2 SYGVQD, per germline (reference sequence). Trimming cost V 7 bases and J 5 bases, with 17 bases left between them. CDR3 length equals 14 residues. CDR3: CASKAGRPSETQYF. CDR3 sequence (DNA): TGCGCCAGCAAGGCGGGGCGACCCTCTGAGACCCAGTACTTC.

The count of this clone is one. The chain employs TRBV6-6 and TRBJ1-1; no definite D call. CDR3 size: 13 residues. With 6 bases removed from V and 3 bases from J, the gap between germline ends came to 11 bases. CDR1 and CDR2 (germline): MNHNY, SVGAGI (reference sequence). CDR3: CASSAYSDTEAFF. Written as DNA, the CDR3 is TGTGCCAGCAGCGCCTATTCGGACACTGAAGCTTTCTTT.

CDR3 sequence reads: CASSPAGPDTQYF. DNA for the CDR3: TGTGCCAGCAGCCCAGCGGGGCCAGATACGCAGTATTTT. The chain couples TRBV7-3 to TRBJ2-3; 7 bases line up with TRBD2. The CDR3 covers 13 residues. Germline values: CDR1 SGHTA, CDR2 FQGTGA. After removal of 5 bases from V and 4 bases from J, the junction contained 3 bases not matched to a gene.

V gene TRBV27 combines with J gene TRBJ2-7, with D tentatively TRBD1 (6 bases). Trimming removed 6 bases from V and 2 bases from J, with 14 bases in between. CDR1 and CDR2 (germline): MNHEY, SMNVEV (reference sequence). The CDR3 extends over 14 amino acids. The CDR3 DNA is TGTGCCAGCAGGTTCCAGGGGATTACCTACGAGCAGTACTTC. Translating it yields CASRFQGITYEQYF.